One and the same sample provided the 31 T cell receptor beta chains below, sequenced in a study of monozygotic twins with inflammatory bowel disease. From its re-call of the 5' RACE reads, TCRdb lists each CDR3 protein once, without DNA. The sample data list 90,000 to 110,000 distinct CDR3 sequences. Sequencing was performed on blood. These receptors originate from a human donor with ulcerative colitis or Crohn's disease, or a healthy co-twin of an affected twin (not recorded which).

V usage is TRBV9 and J usage is TRBJ2-5; TCRdb designates TRBD2, a call that cannot be tested without DNA. The CDR3 is 18 residues long. The germline gives CDR1 SGDLS, CDR2 YYNGEE. CDR3 sequence reads: CASSIGLAGEGDQKTQYF.

CDR3 region: CASSPNRGQADTQYF. V usage is TRBV12-3 or TRBV12-4 and J usage is TRBJ2-3; the TCRdb call, TRBD1, lacks DNA for checking. The CDR3 length is 15 residues.

The chain couples TRBV19 to TRBJ2-5; TCRdb returns TRBD1, unconfirmable since there is no DNA. The CDR3 is made up of 16 amino acids. The germline V gene has CDR1 LNHDA and CDR2 SQIVND (reference sequence). The CDR3 reads CANSTRPPGQGETQYF. The full variable domain, with the rest looked up from reference TRBV19 and TRBJ2-5, is DGGITQSPKYLFRKEGQNVTLSCEQNLNHDAMYWYRQDPGQGLRLIYYSQIVNDFQKGDIAEGYSVSREKKESFPLTVTSAQKNPTAFYLCANSTRPPGQGETQYFGPGTRLLVL.

V is TRBV7-9 and J is TRBJ2-5. The CDR3 sequence is 13 residues long. Germline V gene data show CDR1 as SEHNR and CDR2 as FQNEAQ (reference sequence). Here the CDR3 reads CASQGFNSETQYF.

This rearrangement joins TRBV5-1 to TRBJ1-1. The CDR3 contains 14 residues. Germline CDR1 and CDR2: SGHRS and YFSETQ. This CDR3 reads CASSLEEAGTEAFF.

The chain combines TRBV12-3 or TRBV12-4 with TRBJ1-2; no DNA is available, so the TRBD1 call from TCRdb remains unchecked. The CDR3 runs to 12 residues. This chain's CDR3 is CASLPLRGGWTF.

This chain uses TRBV13 with TRBJ2-7; lacking DNA, the TRBD2 call made by TCRdb goes unchecked. Germline assignment: CDR1 PRHDT and CDR2 FYEKMQ (reference sequence). This CDR3 spans 14 amino acids. CDR3 loop: CASSTEGSSYEQYF.

J is TRBJ2-1 and V is TRBV7-9. CDR1 and CDR2 from the germline V gene are SEHNR and FQNEAQ (reference sequence). This CDR3 is 16 amino acids long. The CDR3 region is CASSLGLLSSYNEQFF.

CDR3 in amino acids: CASSLVGKQYF. V is TRBV11-2 and J is TRBJ2-7. Germline CDR1 SGHAT, CDR2 FQNNGV. CDR3 length: 11 amino acids.

The CDR3 loop reads CASSFRPLAGANNEQFF. The V call is TRBV7-3, the J call TRBJ2-1; TCRdb outputs TRBD2, but without DNA this stays unchecked. The CDR3 length is 17 residues. Per germline, CDR1 SGHTA and CDR2 FQGTGA.

The chain uses TRBV9 and TRBJ2-1. This CDR3 spans 15 amino acids. Germline V gives CDR1 SGDLS, CDR2 YYNGEE. CDR3 in amino acids: CASSMAGTAYNEQFF.

This sequence joins TRBV6-5 and TRBJ1-6; TCRdb picks TRBD1, but there is no DNA to check that call. The length of the CDR3 is 19 residues. Looked up from germline, CDR1 is MNHEY and CDR2 is SVGAGI. The CDR3 here is CASSSQGESESSYNSPLHF.

V gene TRBV11-2 combines with J gene TRBJ2-7. The germline gives CDR1 SGHAT, CDR2 FQNNGV. The CDR3 loop spans 13 amino acids. The CDR3 loop reads CASSLGSAYEQYF.

The V gene is TRBV20-1, the J gene TRBJ1-1; the TCRdb D gene call, TRBD1, has no DNA to confirm it. From germline, CDR1 is DFQATT and CDR2 SNEGSKA (reference sequence). This CDR3 comprises 13 residues. The chain's CDR3 is CSARGTGSTEAFF.

The chain uses TRBV5-1 and TRBJ2-7; as DNA is missing, the TRBD2 call by TCRdb cannot be tested. The CDR3 contains 17 residues. Germline V lookup: CDR1 SGHRS, CDR2 YFSETQ. CDR3 sequence: CASSLAGLAGSSYEQYF.

V usage is TRBV9 and J usage is TRBJ2-1; no DNA is available, so the TRBD1 call from TCRdb remains unchecked. CDR1 is SGDLS and CDR2 is YYNGEE in the germline V gene. The CDR3 spans 14 residues. The CDR3 region is CASSTGPWGDEQFF.

The chain recombines TRBV12-3 or TRBV12-4 with TRBJ2-7; the D gene TCRdb calls, TRBD1, cannot be checked with no DNA. The CDR3 runs 13 residues. CDR3: CASSLFRGGEQYF.

V is TRBV7-2 and J is TRBJ2-1; checking the TCRdb D call of TRBD2 is not possible without DNA. The CDR3 length is 15 residues. Germline values: CDR1 SGHTA, CDR2 FQGNSA. The CDR3 sequence: CASSSRGVIYNEQFF. Full variable domain (outside the CDR3, taken from reference TRBV7-2 and TRBJ2-1): GAGVSQSPSNKVTEKGKDVELRCDPISGHTALYWYRQSLGQGLEFLIYFQGNSAPDKSGLPSDRFSAERTGGSVSTLTIQRTQQEDSAVYLCASSSRGVIYNEQFFGPGTRLTVL.

The gene calls are TRBV6-5 and TRBJ1-5; TCRdb reports TRBD1, a call that lacks DNA to check it against. Germline V gene sequence: CDR1 MNHEY, CDR2 SVGAGI. This CDR3 has 16 amino acids. CDR3 amino acids: CASSYLGTSSNQPQHF.

This rearrangement joins TRBV5-6 to TRBJ2-1; checking the TCRdb D call of TRBD2 is not possible without DNA. This CDR3 comprises 16 residues. Germline-derived CDR1 and CDR2 are SGHDT and YYEEEE. CDR3 loop: CASSLSWTSGGNEQFF.

This chain connects TRBV5-6 to TRBJ2-3; TCRdb's D call, TRBD2, is unchecked because there is no DNA. The CDR3 covers 14 residues. CDR1 SGHDT and CDR2 YYEEEE come from the germline V gene. The CDR3 protein is CASSKPGGSDTQYF. Filled out from reference TRBV5-6 and TRBJ2-3, the complete variable domain reads DAGVTQSPTHLIKTRGQQVTLRCSPKSGHDTVSWYQQALGQGPQFIFQYYEEEERQRGNFPDRFSGHQFPNYSSELNVNALLLGDSALYLCASSKPGGSDTQYFGPGTRLTVL.

This chain joins TRBV20-1 and TRBJ2-7; the TCRdb call, TRBD2, lacks DNA for checking. Germline V lookup: CDR1 DFQATT, CDR2 SNEGSKA (reference sequence). CDR3 length: 14 amino acids. This CDR3 is CSAREGTGTYEQYF.

V gene TRBV7-9 combines with J gene TRBJ1-5; without DNA, the TCRdb call of TRBD1 cannot be checked. Germline CDR1 and CDR2: SEHNR and FQNEAQ (reference sequence). The CDR3 runs 15 residues. The CDR3: CASSLGQVSNQPQHF.

J is TRBJ2-3 and V is TRBV5-4; lacking DNA, the TRBD2 call made by TCRdb goes unchecked. CDR3 length: 15 residues. The germline V gene has CDR1 SGHNT and CDR2 YYREEE (reference sequence). The chain's CDR3 is CASRGASGYSDTQYF.

The chain combines TRBV18 with TRBJ1-2; TCRdb designates TRBD1, a call that cannot be tested without DNA. CDR3 length: 14 amino acids. Per germline, CDR1 KGHSH and CDR2 LQKENI. CDR3 sequence reads: CASSPSGLQGGYTF. The full variable domain, with the rest looked up from reference TRBV18 and TRBJ1-2, is NAGVMQNPRHLVRRRGQEARLRCSPMKGHSHVYWYRQLPEEGLKFMVYLQKENIIDESGMPKERFSAEFPKEGPSILRIQQVVRGDSAAYFCASSPSGLQGGYTFGSGTRLTVV.

This chain connects TRBV12-3 or TRBV12-4 to TRBJ2-1; checking the TCRdb D call of TRBD2 is not possible without DNA. This CDR3 is built from 12 residues. CDR3 region: CASRARDNEQFF.

V usage is TRBV7-2 and J usage is TRBJ1-2; lacking DNA, the TRBD1 call made by TCRdb goes unchecked. This CDR3 comprises 13 residues. Germline CDR1 and CDR2: SGHTA and FQGNSA. The CDR3 reads CASSPQTGYGYTF.

The chain links TRBV30 to TRBJ2-5; lacking DNA, the TRBD1 call made by TCRdb goes unchecked. This CDR3 has 13 amino acids. Per germline, CDR1 GTSNPN and CDR2 SVGIG (reference sequence). CDR3: CAWSKGGVETQYF. Together with reference TRBV30 and TRBJ2-5, the CDR3 gives the full variable domain: SQTIHQWPATLVQPVGSPLSLECTVEGTSNPNLYWYRQAAGRGLQLLFYSVGIGQISSEVPQNLSASRPQDRQFILSSKKLLLSDSGFYLCAWSKGGVETQYFGPGTRLLVL.

J is TRBJ1-1 and V is TRBV29-1; TCRdb's assignment of TRBD1 cannot be checked, as there is no DNA. In germline, CDR1 is SQVTM, CDR2 ANQGSEA. The CDR3 sequence is 12 residues long. The CDR3 reads CSATGSNTEAFF.

The chain has TRBV19 and TRBJ2-7; TCRdb's D call of TRBD1 is untestable without DNA. Germline V gives CDR1 LNHDA, CDR2 SQIVND (reference sequence). The CDR3 has 15 residues. The CDR3 loop reads CASSPRTGFFYEQYF.

This chain uses TRBV4-3 with TRBJ2-3; there is no DNA to check the TCRdb D call of TRBD2. In germline, CDR1 is LGHNA, CDR2 YSLEER. The CDR3 is 19 residues long. The CDR3 spells CASSQGSLAGVVSTDTQYF.